The source of this T cell receptor beta chain is a study of blood T cell repertoires in COVID-19. Trimming removed 6 bases from V and 0 bases from J, with 3 bases in between. The CDR3 runs to 12 residues. Germline V gene data show CDR1 as MDHEN and CDR2 as SYDVKM. The protocol was immunoSEQ multiplex PCR, while the TCRdb copy is restricted to in-frame clones and leaves out a portion. The sample shows around 380,000 clones, more than 65% of them seen only once. This receptor was taken from a human donor with acute or convalescent COVID-19. The donor label of this sample is uncertain. Source material: peripheral blood. The chain joins TRBV28 to TRBJ1-5; D is unresolved. The CDR3 DNA reads TGTGCCAGCAGCTATAGCAATCAGCCCCAGCATTTT. Encoded protein: CASSYSNQPQHF.